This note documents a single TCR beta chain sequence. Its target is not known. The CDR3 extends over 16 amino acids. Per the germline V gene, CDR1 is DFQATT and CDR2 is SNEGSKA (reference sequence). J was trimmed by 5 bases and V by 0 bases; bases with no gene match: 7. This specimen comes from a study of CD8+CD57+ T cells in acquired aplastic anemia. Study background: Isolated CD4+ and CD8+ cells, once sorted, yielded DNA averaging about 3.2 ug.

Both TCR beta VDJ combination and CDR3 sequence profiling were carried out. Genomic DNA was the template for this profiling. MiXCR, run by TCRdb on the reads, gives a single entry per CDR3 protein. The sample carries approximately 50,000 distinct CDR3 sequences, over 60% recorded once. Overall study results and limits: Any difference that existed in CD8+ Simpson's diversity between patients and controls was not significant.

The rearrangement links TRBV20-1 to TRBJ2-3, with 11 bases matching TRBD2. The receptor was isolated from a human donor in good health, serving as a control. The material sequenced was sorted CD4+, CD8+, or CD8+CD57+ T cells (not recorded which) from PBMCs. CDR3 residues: CSARDILAGGEDTQYF. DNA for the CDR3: TGCAGTGCTAGAGATATCCTAGCGGGGGGAGAAGATACGCAGTATTTT.